Listed below are T cell receptor beta chains from one sample, sequenced in a study of cytomegalovirus exposure and HLA in healthy donors. Assay used: immunoSEQ multiplex PCR; TCRdb lists only in-frame clones, some missing. This sample has 94,000 or so clones; around three quarters occur once, and the top ten carry about 8%. The material sequenced was PBMCs. These receptors were obtained from a man in his 60s in good health and CMV-seronegative. Each CDR3 is given with its conserved first and last residue. A D gene is named only where the DNA matches it firmly. Some rows have no size entry. The others give once, few or many, or a class for an expanded clone.

D	V	size	J	CDR3	DNA
TRBD1	TRBV18	-	TRBJ1-1	CASSRQGLGQNTEAFF	TGTGCCAGCTCCCGACAGGGGTTGGGGCAGAACACTGAAGCTTTCTTT
TRBD2	TRBV6-1	-	TRBJ2-7	CASSGGGWEAEQYF	TGTGCCAGCAGTGGGGGAGGGTGGGAGGCCGAGCAGTACTTC
-	TRBV7-9	few	TRBJ1-5	CASSLPGFNQPQHF	TGTGCCAGCAGCCTACCAGGGTTCAATCAGCCCCAGCATTTT
-	TRBV27	few	TRBJ1-6	CASSSLQGGSPLHF	TGTGCCAGCAGTTCGTTACAGGGTGGCTCACCCCTCCACTTT
TRBD2	TRBV5-4	-	TRBJ2-2	CASSLGYRSGSMGGELFF	TGTGCCAGCAGCTTGGGTTATAGGAGCGGGAGCATGGGCGGGGAGCTGTTTTTT
TRBD1	TRBV5-1	-	TRBJ2-3	CASSLGTGGTDTQYF	TGCGCCAGCAGCTTGGGGACAGGGGGCACAGATACGCAGTATTTT
-	TRBV10-3	-	TRBJ2-5	CAISEQRETQYF	TGTGCCATCAGTGAGCAGAGGGAGACCCAGTACTTC
-	TRBV6-1	-	TRBJ1-5	CASSEGQGGQPQHF	TGTGCCAGCAGTGAAGGTCAGGGAGGACAGCCCCAGCATTTT
TRBD1	TRBV7-9	-	TRBJ1-4	CASSSVLQGASNEKLFF	TGTGCCAGCAGCTCCGTTCTGCAGGGGGCATCTAATGAAAAACTGTTTTTT
-	TRBV10-3	-	TRBJ1-2	CAISESAGEEGYTF	TGTGCCATCAGTGAGTCGGCGGGTGAAGAAGGCTACACCTTC
TRBD1	TRBV7-2	-	TRBJ1-4	CASSLALRGEKLFF	TGTGCCAGCAGCTTAGCGCTCAGGGGGGAAAAACTGTTTTTT
TRBD1	TRBV2	-	TRBJ2-7	CASSGTGREQYF	TGTGCCAGCAGTGGGACAGGTAGAGAGCAGTACTTC
-	TRBV10-3	few	TRBJ2-1	CAITPRTDGNEQFF	TGTGCCATCACCCCCCGGACTGACGGTAATGAGCAGTTCTTC
-	TRBV9	-	TRBJ1-1	CASSVVAGAGTEAFF	TGTGCCAGCAGCGTAGTGGCAGGGGCAGGCACTGAAGCTTTCTTT
TRBD2	TRBV7-8	-	TRBJ2-5	CASSPRLAGGPGETQYF	TGTGCCAGCAGCCCAAGACTAGCGGGGGGGCCTGGAGAGACCCAGTACTTC
-	TRBV4-3	few	TRBJ1-6	CASSQDPPGSNSPLHF	TGCGCCAGCAGCCAAGATCCTCCAGGATCGAATTCACCCCTCCACTTT
TRBD2	TRBV6-5	-	TRBJ2-5	CASSYGGASGAETQYF	TGTGCCAGCAGTTACGGCGGGGCTAGCGGGGCAGAGACCCAGTACTTC
-	TRBV6-1	-	TRBJ1-5	CASSEDRVIQPQHF	TGTGCCAGCAGTGAAGACAGGGTTATTCAGCCCCAGCATTTT
TRBD1	TRBV30	few	TRBJ1-4	CAWSPTRDRVVEKLFF	TGTGCCTGGAGTCCGACTCGGGACAGGGTAGTAGAAAAACTGTTTTTT
-	TRBV7-2	-	TRBJ1-1	CASSFSSTGTEAFF	TGTGCCAGCAGCTTTTCCTCGACAGGCACTGAAGCTTTCTTT
-	TRBV5-6	-	TRBJ1-2	CASSLTGSYGYTF	TGTGCCAGCAGCTTAACAGGGAGCTATGGCTACACCTTC
-	TRBV27	-	TRBJ1-5	CASSPNAGLSNQPQHF	TGTGCCAGCAGTCCTAACGCAGGGCTGAGCAATCAGCCCCAGCATTTT
-	TRBV5-1	-	TRBJ2-1	CASSLSGGDHNEQFF	TGCGCCAGCAGCTTGAGTGGCGGGGACCACAATGAGCAGTTCTTC
-	TRBV5-1	-	TRBJ2-2	CASSLGQASLNTGELFF	TGCGCCAGCAGCTTGGGGCAGGCCAGCCTTAACACCGGGGAGCTGTTTTTT
-	TRBV7-6	-	TRBJ2-3	CASSLGPSTDTQYF	TGTGCCAGCAGCTTAGGGCCCAGCACAGATACGCAGTATTTT
-	TRBV5-1	-	TRBJ2-3	CASSLGGLAVDTQYF	TGCGCCAGCAGCTTGGGGGGTCTAGCAGTAGATACGCAGTATTTT
-	TRBV9	-	TRBJ2-6	CASSASLWQGANVLTF	TGTGCCAGCAGCGCCTCACTATGGCAAGGGGCCAACGTCCTGACTTTC
TRBD2	TRBV10-3	few	TRBJ2-1	CAIKPTSGTYNEQFF	TGTGCCATCAAGCCGACTAGCGGGACCTACAATGAGCAGTTCTTC
-	TRBV5-1	few	TRBJ1-4	CASSLTGATNEKLFF	TGCGCCAGCAGCTTAACAGGAGCAACTAATGAAAAACTGTTTTTT
-	TRBV18	few	TRBJ2-7	CASSQSGDSYEQYF	TGTGCCAGCTCACAGTCGGGTGACTCCTACGAGCAGTACTTC
-	TRBV15	-	TRBJ2-7	CATSSDNTAYEQYF	TGTGCCACCAGCAGTGATAATACGGCCTACGAGCAGTACTTC
TRBD2	TRBV19	once	TRBJ2-7	CASSISTSGAEQYF	TGTGCCAGTAGTATCTCGACTAGCGGGGCCGAGCAGTACTTC
-	TRBV5-1	few	TRBJ1-3	CASSPATGVMISGNTIYF	TGCGCCAGCAGCCCCGCGACAGGTGTCATGATCTCTGGAAACACCATATATTTT
-	TRBV19	-	TRBJ2-7	CASSIDPDRAYEQYF	TGTGCCAGTAGTATAGACCCCGACAGAGCCTACGAGCAGTACTTC
TRBD2	TRBV7-9	few	TRBJ2-5	CASSPTGTSGETQYF	TGTGCCAGCAGCCCCACCGGGACTAGCGGGGAGACCCAGTACTTC
TRBD2	TRBV9	-	TRBJ2-4	CASTSTERENIQYF	TGTGCCAGCACCAGTACCGAGCGGGAGAACATTCAGTACTTC
-	TRBV18	-	TRBJ2-7	CASQPVRGSSYEQYF	TGTGCCAGCCAACCGGTTAGGGGGTCCTCCTACGAGCAGTACTTC
-	TRBV29-1	-	TRBJ1-2	CSVEDFNYGYTF	TGCAGCGTTGAAGACTTTAACTATGGCTACACCTTC
-	TRBV2	-	TRBJ1-4	CASSEISGGEKLFF	TGTGCCAGCAGTGAGATCTCCGGGGGGGAAAAACTGTTTTTT
-	TRBV7-2	once	TRBJ1-5	CASSEPQGKGDQPQHF	TGTGCCAGCAGCGAACCCCAGGGGAAGGGGGATCAGCCCCAGCATTTT